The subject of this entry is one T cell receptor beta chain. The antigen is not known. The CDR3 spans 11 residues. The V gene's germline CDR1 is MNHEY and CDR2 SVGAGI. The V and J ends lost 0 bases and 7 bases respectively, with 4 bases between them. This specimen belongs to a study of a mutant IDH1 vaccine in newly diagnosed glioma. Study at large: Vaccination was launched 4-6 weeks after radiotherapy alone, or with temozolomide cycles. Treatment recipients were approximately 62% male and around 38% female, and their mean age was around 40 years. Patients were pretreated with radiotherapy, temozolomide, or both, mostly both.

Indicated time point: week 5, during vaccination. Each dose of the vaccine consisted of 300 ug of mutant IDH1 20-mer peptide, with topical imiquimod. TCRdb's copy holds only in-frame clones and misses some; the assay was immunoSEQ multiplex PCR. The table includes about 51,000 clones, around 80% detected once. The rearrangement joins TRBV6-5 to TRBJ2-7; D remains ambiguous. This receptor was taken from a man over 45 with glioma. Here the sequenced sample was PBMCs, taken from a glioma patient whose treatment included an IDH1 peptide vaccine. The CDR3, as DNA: TGTGCCAGCAGTTACTCGAGGGAGCAGTACTTC. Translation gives CASSYSREQYF.